The clone carrying this T cell receptor (beta chain) was observed a handful of times. The treatment: oral pan-JAK inhibitor, 5-10 mg twice daily. It was cDNA, reverse transcribed from extracted RNA, that served as the sequencing template. Clones were read by immunoSEQ multiplex PCR, and TCRdb kept only the in-frame ones, dropping some. The table shows about 210,000 clones, with around 66% occurring only once. This sample was included in a study of CD8+ T cells in alopecia areata. V was pared by 0 bases and J by 5 bases, with 10 bases between. The germline CDR1 and CDR2 sequences are KGHSH and LQKENI. CDR3 length: 14 residues.

This specimen consisted of CD4+ T cells sorted from blood, obtained at week 4, from a patient treated with tofacitinib. This TCR was recovered from a human donor with alopecia areata. The chain uses TRBV18 and TRBJ2-5, with D perhaps TRBD1 (5 bases). The CDR3: CASSPPPGQETQYF. The DNA of the CDR3 is TGTGCCAGCTCACCACCGCCAGGGCAGGAGACCCAGTACTTC. Full variable domain (rest looked up from reference TRBV18 and TRBJ2-5): NAGVMQNPRHLVRRRGQEARLRCSPMKGHSHVYWYRQLPEEGLKFMVYLQKENIIDESGMPKERFSAEFPKEGPSILRIQQVVRGDSAAYFCASSPPPGQETQYFGPGTRLLVL.